This T cell receptor (beta chain) is from a study of T cell responses to AZD1222 COVID-19 vaccine. Libraries were prepared by immunoSEQ multiplex PCR; TCRdb keeps only in-frame clonotypes and omits some of them. Counted here are under 150,000 clones, roughly 82% occurring once; the ten biggest clones make up roughly a quarter. About this clone: Its antigen is unknown.

The germline gives CDR1 MNHEY, CDR2 SVGEGT. The ends were cut back, 5 bases at V and 0 bases at J, with 14 bases in the middle. The CDR3 is 16 residues long. Study-level points and caveats: Seropositivity was recorded at baseline in only 6 or 7 AZD1222 recipients. Reports indicate that nearly half of spike-specific TCRs are directed at unmutated variant regions.

V is TRBV6-2 or TRBV6-3 and J is TRBJ1-5; a weak D match, TRBD1 (6 bases). The clonotype comes from an adult who received the AZD1222 COVID-19 vaccine. Sequenced material: peripheral blood, taken 28 days after the second AZD1222 dose. The CDR3 here is CASSRGRSGSNQPQHF. The CDR3 DNA follows: TGTGCCAGCAGTCGGGGGCGAAGTGGTAGCAATCAGCCCCAGCATTTT.